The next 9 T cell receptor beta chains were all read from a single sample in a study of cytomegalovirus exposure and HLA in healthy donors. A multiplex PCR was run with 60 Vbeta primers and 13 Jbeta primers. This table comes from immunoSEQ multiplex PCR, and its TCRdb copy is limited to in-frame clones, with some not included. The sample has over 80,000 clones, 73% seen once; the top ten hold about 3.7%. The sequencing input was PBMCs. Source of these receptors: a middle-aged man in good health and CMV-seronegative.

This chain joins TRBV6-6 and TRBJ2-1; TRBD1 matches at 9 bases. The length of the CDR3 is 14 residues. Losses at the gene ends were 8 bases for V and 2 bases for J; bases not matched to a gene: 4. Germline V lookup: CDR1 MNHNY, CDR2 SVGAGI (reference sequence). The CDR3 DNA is TGTGCCAGCGATACAGGGGGCGCCTACAATGAGCAGTTCTTC. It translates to CASDTGGAYNEQFF.

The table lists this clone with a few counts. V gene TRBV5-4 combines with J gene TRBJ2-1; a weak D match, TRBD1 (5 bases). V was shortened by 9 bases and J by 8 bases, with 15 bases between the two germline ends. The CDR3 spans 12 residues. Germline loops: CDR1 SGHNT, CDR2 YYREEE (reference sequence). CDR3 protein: CANEPDRHEQFF. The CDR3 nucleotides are TGTGCCAACGAGCCTGACAGACATGAGCAGTTCTTC.

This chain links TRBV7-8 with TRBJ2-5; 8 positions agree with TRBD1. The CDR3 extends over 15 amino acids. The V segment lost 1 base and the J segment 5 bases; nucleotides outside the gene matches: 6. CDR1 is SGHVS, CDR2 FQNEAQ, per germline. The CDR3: CASSLVTTGEETQYF. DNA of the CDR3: TGTGCCAGCAGCTTAGTAACGACAGGGGAGGAGACCCAGTACTTC.

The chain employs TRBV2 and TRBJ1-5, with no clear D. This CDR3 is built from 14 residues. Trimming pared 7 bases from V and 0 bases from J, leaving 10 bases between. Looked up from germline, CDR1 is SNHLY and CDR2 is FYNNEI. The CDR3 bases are TGTGCCAGCACTTCCGCGAATAGCAATCAGCCCCAGCATTTT. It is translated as CASTSANSNQPQHF.

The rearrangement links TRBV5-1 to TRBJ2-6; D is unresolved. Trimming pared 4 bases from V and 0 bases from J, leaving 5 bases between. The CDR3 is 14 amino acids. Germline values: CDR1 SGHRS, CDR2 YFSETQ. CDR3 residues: CASSGDSGANVLTF. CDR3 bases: TGCGCCAGCAGCGGAGACTCTGGGGCCAACGTCCTGACTTTC.

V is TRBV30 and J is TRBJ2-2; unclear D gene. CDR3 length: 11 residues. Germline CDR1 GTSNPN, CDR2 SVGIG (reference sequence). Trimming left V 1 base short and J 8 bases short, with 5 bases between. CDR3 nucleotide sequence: TGTGCCTGGAGTGCGACAGGGGAGCTGTTTTTT. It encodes CAWSATGELFF.

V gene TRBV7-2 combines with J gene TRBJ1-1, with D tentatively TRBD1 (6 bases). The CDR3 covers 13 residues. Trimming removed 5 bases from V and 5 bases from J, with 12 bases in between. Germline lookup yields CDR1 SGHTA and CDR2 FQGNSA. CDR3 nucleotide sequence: TGTGCCAGCAGCCTACAGGGTGAGACTGAAGCTTTCTTT. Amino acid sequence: CASSLQGETEAFF.

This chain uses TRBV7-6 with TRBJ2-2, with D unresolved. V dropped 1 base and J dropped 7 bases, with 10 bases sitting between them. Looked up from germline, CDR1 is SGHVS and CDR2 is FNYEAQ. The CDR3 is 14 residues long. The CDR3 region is CASSLVLRGGELFF. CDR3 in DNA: TGTGCCAGCAGCTTAGTTCTTAGAGGCGGGGAGCTGTTTTTT.

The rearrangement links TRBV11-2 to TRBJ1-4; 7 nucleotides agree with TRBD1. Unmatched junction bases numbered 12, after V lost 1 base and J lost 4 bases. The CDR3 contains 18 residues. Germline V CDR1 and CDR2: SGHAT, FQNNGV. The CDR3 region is CASSLARDSSRGNEKLFF. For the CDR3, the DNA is TGTGCCAGCAGCTTAGCCCGGGACAGCTCCCGAGGTAATGAAAAACTGTTTTTT.